These 22 T cell receptor beta chains came from one sample sequenced in a study of shared clonotypes between healthy human individuals. Measured with immunoSEQ multiplex PCR; TCRdb has only the in-frame clones, and not every one. The table shows about 2.4 million clones, with 85% to 95% occurring only once. Input material: naive CD4+ T cells sorted from blood. Subset: CD45RA+ positively selected. The receptors shown here come from a man between 18 and 29 years old in good health.

CDR3 nucleotide sequence: TGTGCCAGCAGCACACGGGAGCGGGGTTCACCCCTCCACTTT. Residues: CASSTRERGSPLHF. The chain recombines TRBV7-2 with TRBJ1-6; D is unclear. CDR1 is SGHTA and CDR2 is FQGNSA in the germline V gene. V lost 5 bases and J 9 bases, leaving 14 bases between the germline ends. This CDR3 contains 14 residues. Complete variable domain (other parts from reference TRBV7-2 and TRBJ1-6): GAGVSQSPSNKVTEKGKDVELRCDPISGHTALYWYRQSLGQGLEFLIYFQGNSAPDKSGLPSDRFSAERTGGSVSTLTIQRTQQEDSAVYLCASSTRERGSPLHFGNGTRLTVT.

A word on this clone: The sample holds other DNA sequences that translate to the same CDR3. The CDR3 spells CASSPNTGELFF. In DNA, the CDR3 is TGTGCCAGCAGCCCCAACACCGGGGAGCTGTTTTTT. The rearrangement uses TRBV6-5 and TRBJ2-2; D gene uncertain. V lost 6 bases and J 2 bases, leaving 4 bases between the germline ends. From germline, CDR1 is MNHEY and CDR2 SVGAGI. The CDR3 runs to 12 residues.

This chain links TRBV27 with TRBJ1-2; D might be TRBD1 (5 bases). CDR1 and CDR2 (germline): MNHEY, SMNVEV (reference sequence). V dropped 3 bases and J dropped 3 bases, with 14 bases sitting between them. This CDR3 is 15 amino acids long. The CDR3 nucleotides are TGTGCCAGCAGTTTGTCCGGGACCGAGGACTATGGCTACACCTTC. It is translated as CASSLSGTEDYGYTF.

Comments on this clone: This CDR3 is also generated by other DNA sequences in the sample. The chain links TRBV6-5 to TRBJ1-1, with 8 nucleotides matching TRBD1. V was clipped by 6 bases and J by 1 base; unmatched bases: 4. The CDR3 loop spans 14 amino acids. CDR1 and CDR2 from the germline V gene are MNHEY and SVGAGI. CDR3 amino acids: CASSLGTGNTEAFF. The CDR3 bases are TGTGCCAGCAGCCTCGGGACAGGGAACACTGAAGCTTTCTTT.

This clone was picked up one time. The chain is built from TRBV5-6 and TRBJ2-1; D is unresolved. Germline CDR1 and CDR2: SGHDT and YYEEEE. The V end was cut by 0 bases, the J end by 10 bases, with 8 bases between. CDR3 length equals 12 residues. The DNA for the CDR3 is TGTGCCAGCAGCTTGGAGCCTGGGGAGCAGTTCTTC. Its translation: CASSLEPGEQFF.

This clone was detected ten times or more. This same CDR3 is encoded by further DNA sequences in the sample. The CDR3 coding sequence is TGTGCCAGCAGTTATTCCGGACCCCTCCACTTT. This codes for CASSYSGPLHF. The V and J genes are TRBV6-6 and TRBJ1-6, with no clear D. Germline values: CDR1 MNHNY, CDR2 SVGAGI (reference sequence). V lost 3 bases to trimming and J lost 12 bases, with 6 bases between them. The CDR3 consists of 11 residues.

In its sample, this clone was seen once. The rearrangement joins TRBV27 to TRBJ2-1; possible D gene TRBD1, 5 bases. This CDR3 spans 15 amino acids. Trimming took 6 bases from V and 4 from J, leaving 16 bases between them. Germline loops: CDR1 MNHEY, CDR2 SMNVEV (reference sequence). CDR3 sequence: CASSPGWGSYNEQFF. The CDR3 bases are TGTGCCAGCAGCCCAGGGTGGGGATCATACAATGAGCAGTTCTTC.

V and J are TRBV2 and TRBJ1-2; 8 bases line up with TRBD1. Per germline, CDR1 SNHLY and CDR2 FYNNEI. The CDR3 consists of 14 residues. V dropped 7 bases and J dropped 3; count of bases not matched to a gene: 7. The CDR3 DNA follows: TGTGCCAGCACGCGGGACAGGTGGTACTATGGCTACACCTTC. Translating it yields CASTRDRWYYGYTF.

This clone has only one observation. This chain connects TRBV14 to TRBJ2-1, with 7 bases aligning to TRBD2. V lost 4 bases, J lost 3 bases, and 6 bases stayed unmatched. The germline CDR1 and CDR2 sequences are SGHDN and FVKESK. CDR3 length equals 15 residues. CDR3 coding DNA: TGTGCCAGCAGCCCGGTTGCGGGAGTCTACAATGAGCAGTTCTTC. It specifies CASSPVAGVYNEQFF.

A note on this clone: The same CDR3 is also encoded by other DNA sequences in this sample. The chain recombines TRBV5-1 with TRBJ2-7, with 12 bases fitting TRBD1. The CDR3 has 15 residues. The trim removed 3 bases at V and 2 bases at J, leaving 3 bases unmatched. CDR1 is SGHRS and CDR2 is YFSETQ in the germline V gene. The CDR3 sequence is CASSSGTGGPYEQYF. The DNA of the CDR3 is TGCGCCAGCAGCTCCGGGACAGGGGGCCCCTACGAGCAGTACTTC. Combining the CDR3 with reference TRBV5-1 and TRBJ2-7 gives the whole variable domain KAGVTQTPRYLIKTRGQQVTLSCSPISGHRSVSWYQQTPGQGLQFLFEYFSETQRNKGNFPGRFSGRQFSNSRSEMNVSTLELGDSALYLCASSSGTGGPYEQYFGPGTRLTVT.

The chain uses TRBV9 and TRBJ2-7; perhaps D is TRBD1 or TRBD2 (5 bases each). Germline V gene data show CDR1 as SGDLS and CDR2 as YYNGEE. CDR3 size: 17 residues. Trimming took 4 bases from V and 2 from J, leaving 22 bases between them. The CDR3 region has the DNA TGTGCCAGCAGCCCACAAATCGGGGACCGTGTTCCCTACGAGCAGTACTTC. This gives the protein CASSPQIGDRVPYEQYF.

In its sample, this clone was seen once. J is TRBJ2-3 and V is TRBV5-5; 7 positions match TRBD2. The CDR3 loop spans 16 amino acids. Germline lookup yields CDR1 SGHKS and CDR2 YYEKEE (reference sequence). Losses at the gene ends were 4 bases for V and 5 bases for J; bases not matched to a gene: 13. The CDR3 coding sequence is TGTGCCAGCAGCCGGGAGGACCCTCCTTGGAGAGATACGCAGTATTTT. It translates to CASSREDPPWRDTQYF.

The gene calls are TRBV28 and TRBJ1-2; D not certain. V was clipped by 2 bases and J by 4 bases, with 8 bases between them. In germline, CDR1 is MDHEN, CDR2 SYDVKM. CDR3 length: 13 amino acids. The CDR3 spells CASSLGRTYGYTF. CDR3 nucleotide sequence: TGTGCCAGCAGTTTAGGCAGAACCTATGGCTACACCTTC.

The chain carries TRBV7-2 and TRBJ1-6, with unresolved D. V was pared by 0 bases and J by 8 bases, with 14 bases between. In germline, CDR1 is SGHTA, CDR2 FQGNSA. The CDR3 consists of 16 residues. The CDR3: CASSLAFGEIYSPLHF. In nucleotides, the CDR3 is TGTGCCAGCAGCTTAGCATTCGGGGAAATTTATTCACCCCTCCACTTT.

V usage is TRBV19 and J usage is TRBJ2-7; tentatively, D is TRBD2 (5 bases). V was cut by 7 bases and J by 1 base, with 17 bases left in between. The germline V gene encodes CDR1 LNHDA and CDR2 SQIVND (reference sequence). The CDR3 is 15 residues long. The CDR3: CASNTPGPGSYEQYF. In DNA form, the CDR3 reads TGTGCCAGTAATACCCCGGGCCCGGGGTCCTACGAGCAGTACTTC.

The rearrangement uses TRBV5-1 and TRBJ2-7, with D possibly TRBD2 on 7 matching bases. Germline loops: CDR1 SGHRS, CDR2 YFSETQ. This CDR3 region has 14 residues. V shed 0 bases and J shed 5 bases, with 12 bases lying between them. The CDR3 protein is CASSLAAGANEQYF. The CDR3 nucleotides read TGCGCCAGCAGCTTGGCCGCGGGGGCTAACGAGCAGTACTTC. Based on the CDR3 plus reference TRBV5-1 and TRBJ2-7, the full variable domain is KAGVTQTPRYLIKTRGQQVTLSCSPISGHRSVSWYQQTPGQGLQFLFEYFSETQRNKGNFPGRFSGRQFSNSRSEMNVSTLELGDSALYLCASSLAAGANEQYFGPGTRLTVT.

V is TRBV27 and J is TRBJ2-7; D gene unclear. This CDR3 comprises 16 residues. Germline CDR1 and CDR2: MNHEY and SMNVEV (reference sequence). V shed 5 bases and J shed 0 bases, with 17 bases lying between them. This chain's CDR3 is CASSPPLALLSYEQYF. The CDR3 nucleotides read TGTGCCAGCAGTCCCCCCCTTGCGCTCCTCTCCTACGAGCAGTACTTC.

The V and J genes are TRBV5-6 and TRBJ1-2, with 9 bases aligning to TRBD1. J was trimmed by 1 base and V by 2 bases; bases with no gene match: 9. Germline CDR1 reads SGHDT; CDR2 reads YYEEEE. This CDR3 is built from 17 residues. The CDR3, as DNA: TGTGCCAGCAGCTTTACTTCCGGGACAGGGAGTAACTATGGCTACACCTTC. Its protein product is CASSFTSGTGSNYGYTF.

V and J are TRBV6-6 and TRBJ2-3; a weak D match, TRBD1 (5 bases). The V end lost 5 bases, the J end lost 4 bases, and 10 bases lay between the germline ends. The germline V gene encodes CDR1 MNHNY and CDR2 SVGAGI (reference sequence). The CDR3 is 13 residues long. CDR3 loop: CASSAGSPDTQYF. CDR3 nucleotide sequence: TGTGCCAGCAGTGCAGGGTCGCCAGATACGCAGTATTTT.

J is TRBJ2-5 and V is TRBV11-2; the match to TRBD2 covers 11 bases. The V segment lost 1 base and the J segment 1 base; nucleotides outside the gene matches: 5. The germline CDR1 and CDR2 sequences are SGHAT and FQNNGV. This CDR3 spans 17 amino acids. The CDR3 sequence is CASSLGLAGGTQETQYF. DNA for the CDR3: TGTGCCAGCAGCTTAGGTCTAGCGGGGGGCACCCAAGAGACCCAGTACTTC.

The chain uses TRBV10-2 and TRBJ2-7; D perhaps matches TRBD1 (6 bases). The V and J ends lost 7 bases and 2 bases respectively, with 15 bases between them. The CDR3 is made up of 14 amino acids. CDR1 is WSHSY and CDR2 is SAAADI in the germline V gene. DNA of the CDR3: TGCGCCAGCACCGTACAGGGTCTAGCCTACGAGCAGTACTTC. Residues: CASTVQGLAYEQYF.

The chain has TRBV11-2 and TRBJ2-4; D call uncertain. The CDR3 is 11 residues long. The V end lost 5 bases, the J end lost 8 bases, and 7 bases lay between the germline ends. Looked up from germline, CDR1 is SGHAT and CDR2 is FQNNGV. DNA of the CDR3: TGTGCCAGCAGCCTCCGCTACATTCAGTACTTC. This gives the protein CASSLRYIQYF. The full variable domain, in which reference TRBV11-2 and TRBJ2-4 provide the parts outside the CDR3, is EAGVAQSPRYKIIEKRQSVAFWCNPISGHATLYWYQQILGQGPKLLIQFQNNGVVDDSQLPKDRFSAERLKGVDSTLKIQPAKLEDSAVYLCASSLRYIQYFGAGTRLSVL.